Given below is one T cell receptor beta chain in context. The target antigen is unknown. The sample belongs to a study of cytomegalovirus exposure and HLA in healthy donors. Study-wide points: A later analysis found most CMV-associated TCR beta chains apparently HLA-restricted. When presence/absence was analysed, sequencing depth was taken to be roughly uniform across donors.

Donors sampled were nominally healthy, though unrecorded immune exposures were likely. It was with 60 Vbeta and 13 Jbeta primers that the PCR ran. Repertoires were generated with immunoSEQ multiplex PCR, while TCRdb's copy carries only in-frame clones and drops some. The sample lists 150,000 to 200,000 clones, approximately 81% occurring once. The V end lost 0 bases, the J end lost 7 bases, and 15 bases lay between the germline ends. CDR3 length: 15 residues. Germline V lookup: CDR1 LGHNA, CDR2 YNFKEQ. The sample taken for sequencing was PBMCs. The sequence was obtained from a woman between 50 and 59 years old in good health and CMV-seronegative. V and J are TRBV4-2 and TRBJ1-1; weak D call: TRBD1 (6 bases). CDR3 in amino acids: CASSQDGGGRLEAFF. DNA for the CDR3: TGTGCCAGCAGCCAAGACGGGGGGGGCCGACTTGAAGCTTTCTTT.